Below, 19 T cell receptor beta chains from the same sample are listed, as sequenced in a study of blood T cell repertoires in COVID-19. This table comes from immunoSEQ multiplex PCR, and its TCRdb copy is limited to in-frame clones, with some not included. The profile shows tens of thousands of clones, approximately 70% of them singletons. The sample taken for sequencing was peripheral blood. The receptors derive from a woman between 65 and 79 years old with acute or convalescent COVID-19.

This clone was detected only a few times. The chain combines TRBV5-1 with TRBJ2-1; a weak D match, TRBD1 (6 bases). From germline, CDR1 is SGHRS and CDR2 YFSETQ. The CDR3 is 15 residues long. Trimming took off 3 bases at V and 9 bases at J, with 19 bases between the two ends. The CDR3 sequence: CASSSDPGPRGEQFF. In DNA form, the CDR3 reads TGCGCCAGCAGCTCAGACCCCGGGCCCAGGGGTGAGCAGTTCTTC.

The chain links TRBV2 to TRBJ2-7, with unresolved D. Looked up from germline, CDR1 is SNHLY and CDR2 is FYNNEI. Trimming took 7 bases from V and 10 from J, leaving 17 bases between them. The CDR3 consists of 12 residues. The CDR3 DNA reads as TGTGCCAGCACCAGCAACCCCCTGGGCCAGTACTTC. Translation: CASTSNPLGQYF.

The chain links TRBV29-1 to TRBJ2-1; D perhaps matches TRBD1 (6 bases). This CDR3 comprises 13 residues. Germline loops: CDR1 SQVTM, CDR2 ANQGSEA. Trimming removed 3 bases from V and 3 bases from J, with 9 bases in between. CDR3 in DNA: TGCAGCGTTGACAGGGGAAACTACAATGAGCAGTTCTTC. This encodes CSVDRGNYNEQFF.

This clone occurred many times. The V gene is TRBV12-3 or TRBV12-4, the J gene TRBJ1-5; D is uncertain. The CDR3 is made up of 13 amino acids. The germline V and J ends were trimmed by 3 bases and 0 bases, with 3 bases remaining between them. The CDR3 is CASSLSSNQPQHF. As DNA, the CDR3 is TGTGCCAGCAGTTTGAGTAGCAATCAGCCCCAGCATTTT.

The rearrangement joins TRBV2 to TRBJ2-2, with D possibly TRBD2 on 5 matching bases. V lost 6 bases to trimming and J lost 3 bases, with 14 bases between them. Germline CDR1 is SNHLY and CDR2 is FYNNEI. The CDR3 is 15 residues long. CDR3 sequence: CASSEGDRDTGELFF. As DNA, the CDR3 is TGTGCCAGCAGCGAGGGCGACCGGGACACCGGGGAGCTGTTTTTT.

The J gene is TRBJ2-2, the V gene TRBV7-9; 10 nucleotides align to TRBD1. Per the germline V gene, CDR1 is SEHNR and CDR2 is FQNEAQ (reference sequence). The junction had 6 bases not matched to a gene; V was cut back by 5 bases and J by 6 bases. This CDR3 is built from 15 residues. CDR3 loop: CASSPLGTGAGELFF. In DNA, the CDR3 is TGTGCCAGCAGCCCTCTTGGGACAGGGGCCGGGGAGCTGTTTTTT.

This chain uses TRBV7-8 with TRBJ2-3, with 10 bases fitting TRBD1. The CDR3 has 16 residues. Germline lookup yields CDR1 SGHVS and CDR2 FQNEAQ. V was pared by 5 bases and J by 3 bases, with 8 bases of the junction left unmatched. CDR3: CASSPRTGGSTDTQYF. CDR3 bases: TGTGCCAGCAGCCCCCGGACAGGGGGGTCGACAGATACGCAGTATTTT.

The V gene is TRBV11-3, the J gene TRBJ2-3, with 7 bases aligning to TRBD1. Germline V gene lookup returns CDR1 SGHNT and CDR2 YENEEA. The CDR3 spans 14 residues. Unmatched junction bases numbered 3, after V lost 5 bases and J lost 1 base. The CDR3 nucleotides read TGTGCCAGCAGCCCCGGGACAGGCACAGATACGCAGTATTTT. It specifies CASSPGTGTDTQYF. The full variable domain, rest sourced from reference TRBV11-3 and TRBJ2-3, is EAGVVQSPRYKIIEKKQPVAFWCNPISGHNTLYWYLQNLGQGPELLIRYENEEAVDDSQLPKDRFSAERLKGVDSTLKIQPAELGDSAVYLCASSPGTGTDTQYFGPGTRLTVL.

The genes are TRBV19 and TRBJ2-5, with 7 bases matching TRBD1. CDR3 size: 13 residues. With 5 bases clipped from V and 5 bases from J, the junction kept 5 bases outside the gene matches. Germline CDR1 and CDR2: LNHDA and SQIVND (reference sequence). The CDR3 bases are TGTGCCAGTAGTCCGGACAGGTGGGAGACCCAGTACTTC. This encodes CASSPDRWETQYF.

V is TRBV18 and J is TRBJ1-1, with D possibly TRBD1 on 6 matching bases. CDR1 KGHSH and CDR2 LQKENI come from the germline V gene. V lost 6 bases and J 6 bases, leaving 11 bases between the germline ends. The CDR3 has 12 amino acids. CDR3 nucleotide sequence: TGTGCCAGCTCTCCGTCAGGGGCTGAAGCTTTCTTT. It codes for CASSPSGAEAFF.

J is TRBJ1-1 and V is TRBV5-1; the D gene is possibly TRBD1 (6 bases). CDR1 is SGHRS, CDR2 YFSETQ, per germline. The V gene lost 2 bases and the J gene lost 0 bases, with 11 bases spanning the gap. This CDR3 has 15 residues. CDR3 coding DNA: TGCGCCAGCAGCTTTCCGACAGGCATGAACACTGAAGCTTTCTTT. This gives the protein CASSFPTGMNTEAFF.

The chain combines TRBV27 with TRBJ2-2, with 12 bases that match TRBD2. Germline V gene data show CDR1 as MNHEY and CDR2 as SMNVEV (reference sequence). The ends lost 5 bases at V and 8 bases at J; junction bases unmatched: 3. The CDR3 extends over 14 amino acids. This CDR3 reads CASSLGTSGGELFF. Written as DNA, the CDR3 is TGTGCCAGCAGTCTCGGGACTAGCGGGGGGGAGCTGTTTTTT.

This chain joins TRBV4-1 and TRBJ1-1; no reliable D call. This CDR3 spans 16 amino acids. V was trimmed by 3 bases and J by 0 bases, leaving 14 bases between them. Per the germline V gene, CDR1 is MGHRA and CDR2 is YSYEKL. The CDR3 DNA sequence: TGCGCCAGCAGCCATATTGGAGAGGGTATGAACACTGAAGCTTTCTTT. It translates to CASSHIGEGMNTEAFF.

V gene TRBV18 combines with J gene TRBJ2-2; D not resolved. This CDR3 region has 14 residues. Trimming removed 0 bases from V and 7 bases from J, with 9 bases in between. In germline, CDR1 is KGHSH, CDR2 LQKENI. DNA of the CDR3: TGTGCCAGCTCACCACCGAGGATGATCGGGGAGCTGTTTTTT. Its translation is CASSPPRMIGELFF.

The chain uses TRBV2 and TRBJ2-7; tentative D call: TRBD1 (5 bases). CDR3 length: 12 residues. Between the trimmed V and J ends, which lost 5 bases and 1 base, there was a span of 6 bases. Per the germline V gene, CDR1 is SNHLY and CDR2 is FYNNEI. CDR3 DNA sequence: TGTGCCAGCAGTAGACAGTCCTACGAGCAGTACTTC. It encodes CASSRQSYEQYF. Full variable domain (missing parts from reference TRBV2 and TRBJ2-7): EPEVTQTPSHQVTQMGQEVILRCVPISNHLYFYWYRQILGQKVEFLVSFYNNEISEKSEIFDDQFSVERPDGSNFTLKIRSTKLEDSAMYFCASSRQSYEQYFGPGTRLTVT.

The gene calls are TRBV2 and TRBJ2-7; 8 bases agree with TRBD1. Germline CDR1 reads SNHLY; CDR2 reads FYNNEI. The junction had 1 base not matched to a gene; V was cut back by 4 bases and J by 2 bases. The CDR3 is 13 amino acids. In nucleotides, the CDR3 is TGTGCCAGCAGTGTGGACAGGGCCTACGAGCAGTACTTC. It yields the protein CASSVDRAYEQYF.

J is TRBJ1-5 and V is TRBV19; 7 nucleotides align to TRBD1. Germline values: CDR1 LNHDA, CDR2 SQIVND (reference sequence). V lost 5 bases, J lost 5 bases, and 6 bases stayed unmatched. CDR3 length equals 14 residues. As DNA, the CDR3 is TGTGCCAGTAGTTCGGACAGGACTTATCAGCCCCAGCATTTT. It codes for CASSSDRTYQPQHF.

This chain joins TRBV19 and TRBJ1-2; 9 bases align to TRBD1. This CDR3 has 14 residues. The germline CDR1 and CDR2 sequences are LNHDA and SQIVND (reference sequence). J lost 8 bases, V lost 9 bases, and 13 bases had no gene match. The CDR3 sequence: CASWEPGQGYGYTF. As DNA, the CDR3 is TGTGCCAGCTGGGAACCGGGACAGGGATACGGCTACACCTTC.

V and J are TRBV3-1 (or the pseudogene TRBV3-2) and TRBJ2-2, with 9 bases fitting TRBD2. Germline CDR1 reads LGHDT; CDR2 reads YNNKEL (reference sequence). The V and J ends lost 4 bases and 7 bases, in that order; junction bases with no gene match: 10. CDR3 length: 16 residues. The CDR3 spells CASSPFRTSEIGELFF. CDR3 nucleotide sequence: TGTGCCAGCAGCCCTTTCCGGACTAGCGAGATCGGGGAGCTGTTTTTT.